Sequencing of this T cell receptor (beta chain) was carried out in a study of cytotoxic CD8 clonotypes in ibrutinib-treated CLL. Trimming stripped 9 bases from V and 3 bases from J, with 10 bases between. This CDR3 spans 12 amino acids. The germline gives CDR1 MDHEN, CDR2 SYDVKM. TCRdb's copy holds only in-frame clones and misses some; the assay was immunoSEQ multiplex PCR. This sample has approximately 350,000 clones, with roughly 70% found just once. The source of this sequence is a human donor with chronic lymphocytic leukemia. The source was PBMCs, collected after 36 months of ibrutinib treatment. This chain connects TRBV28 to TRBJ2-3; D tentatively fits TRBD1 or TRBD2 (5 bases each). The CDR3 bases are TGTGCCAGTCAGGGAGATACAGATACGCAGTATTTT. This sequence encodes CASQGDTDTQYF.